These 15 T cell receptor beta chains came from one sample sequenced in a study of T cells in Graves' hyperthyroidism and ophthalmopathy. Amplified regions were TCR beta CDR3 sequences from RNA transcripts. TCR CDR3 underwent first-round RT-PCR with the HTBI primer set. A single record per CDR3 protein comes from TCRdb applying MiXCR to the multiplex PCR reads. Among roughly 150,000 distinct CDR3 sequences listed, 9.4% were seen once. Sequenced sample: blood. These receptors were collected from a woman between 18 and 29 years old with Graves' hyperthyroidism that later progressed to Graves' ophthalmopathy.

This clonotype was recorded a few times. The J gene is TRBJ2-5, the V gene TRBV9; D is possibly TRBD2 (5 bases). The V end lost 4 bases, the J end lost 4 bases, and 11 bases lay between the germline ends. The CDR3 totals 13 residues. CDR1 is SGDLS and CDR2 is YYNGEE in the germline V gene. The CDR3 reads CASSIGLGETQYF. The DNA for the CDR3 is TGTGCCAGCAGCATAGGACTTGGAGAGACCCAGTACTTC.

The chain couples TRBV12-3 or TRBV12-4 to TRBJ2-5; 10 bases match TRBD1. The V gene end was trimmed by 6 bases and the J gene end by 7 bases; junction bases not matched to a gene: 11. CDR3 length: 15 residues. The CDR3: CASRTGTGAAGTQYF. DNA for the CDR3: TGTGCCAGCAGAACCGGGACAGGGGCTGCGGGGACCCAGTACTTC.

The sample holds a few counts of this clonotype. This chain links TRBV5-6 with TRBJ2-5; TRBD1 matches 7 bases. The V gene's germline CDR1 is SGHDT and CDR2 YYEEEE. Trimming removed 4 bases from V and 2 bases from J; junction bases left unmatched: 5. There are 14 residues in the CDR3. The DNA for the CDR3 is TGTGCCAGCAGCACGGGACAGAGACAAGAGACCCAGTACTTC. It encodes CASSTGQRQETQYF. Complete variable domain (other parts from reference TRBV5-6 and TRBJ2-5): DAGVTQSPTHLIKTRGQQVTLRCSPKSGHDTVSWYQQALGQGPQFIFQYYEEEERQRGNFPDRFSGHQFPNYSSELNVNALLLGDSALYLCASSTGQRQETQYFGPGTRLLVL.

About this clonotype itself: A much bigger clone sits one base away, suggesting this may be a read error. The chain has TRBV10-3 and TRBJ2-1, with D perhaps given as TRBD1 or TRBD2 (5 bases each). Germline V gives CDR1 ENHRY, CDR2 SYGVKD. The CDR3 covers 12 residues. The CDR3 spells CAVSRGDGEQFF. The CDR3 bases are TGTGCCGTCAGTCGTGGGGACGGTGAGCAGTTCTTC.

This clonotype was seen at least ten times. This chain links TRBV27 with TRBJ2-7, with D unclear. Trimming took off 1 base at V and 0 bases at J, with 1 base between the two ends. The CDR3 has 12 residues. Germline CDR1 is MNHEY and CDR2 is SMNVEV (reference sequence). In DNA, the CDR3 is TGTGCCAGCAGTTTATACTCCTACGAGCAGTACTTC. Translated: CASSLYSYEQYF.

Details on this clonotype: Just one base apart from a much larger clone, this may be a read error. The V gene is TRBV20-1, the J gene TRBJ1-1, with D tentatively TRBD1 (6 bases). The germline gives CDR1 DFQATT, CDR2 SNEGSKA (reference sequence). The CDR3 covers 16 residues. CDR3 sequence reads: CSARGARGRASTEACF. In DNA, the CDR3 is TGCAGTGCTAGGGGGGCCAGGGGTAGGGCCAGCACTGAAGCTTGCTTT.

This rearrangement joins TRBV6-1 to TRBJ2-2; the D is unclear. The V gene's germline CDR1 is MNHNS and CDR2 SASEGT. The CDR3 loop spans 14 amino acids. Trimming pared 1 base from V and 3 bases from J, leaving 6 bases between. This CDR3 is CASSEGGHTGELFF. The CDR3 coding sequence is TGTGCCAGCAGTGAAGGCGGACACACCGGGGAGCTGTTTTTT.

This clonotype was counted ten times or more. V is TRBV11-3 and J is TRBJ2-2; the D gene is possibly TRBD2 (5 bases). Germline V lookup: CDR1 SGHNT, CDR2 YENEEA. This CDR3 comprises 15 residues. V was trimmed by 0 bases and J by 4 bases, leaving 9 bases between them. In DNA form, the CDR3 reads TGTGCCAGCAGCTTAGACGGCGGGCCCACCGGGGAGCTGTTTTTT. It codes for CASSLDGGPTGELFF.

This clonotype was seen ten or more times. This chain joins TRBV7-8 and TRBJ1-2, with no clear D. The ends were cut back, 1 base at V and 6 bases at J, with 15 bases in the middle. The CDR3 sequence is 15 residues long. Germline values: CDR1 SGHVS, CDR2 FQNEAQ. The CDR3 region has the DNA TGTGCCAGCAGCTTAGAGGGTTCCCAGCGCGATGGCTACACCTTC. Protein sequence: CASSLEGSQRDGYTF.

This clonotype occurred many times. V and J are TRBV7-2 and TRBJ1-1; D ambiguous. CDR3 length equals 14 residues. With 1 base removed from V and 7 bases from J, the gap between germline ends came to 13 bases. Germline V lookup: CDR1 SGHTA, CDR2 FQGNSA. In DNA form, the CDR3 reads TGTGCCAGCAGCTTAGACCTTGGGAGGGTTGAAGCTTTCTTT. Its translation is CASSLDLGRVEAFF.

This clonotype was observed a handful of times. This sequence joins TRBV25-1 and TRBJ1-6; the D gene is possibly TRBD1 (5 bases). The CDR3 totals 20 residues. The germline gives CDR1 MGHDK, CDR2 SYGVNS. Trimming removed 5 bases from V and 7 bases from J, with 30 bases in between. CDR3 sequence: CASSPLLTRDPVRKNSPLHF. CDR3 bases: TGTGCCAGCAGTCCTCTACTTACCCGGGACCCCGTAAGGAAAAATTCACCCCTCCACTTT.

The sample holds many counts of this clonotype. The chain employs TRBV20-1 and TRBJ1-5; no clear D gene. The CDR3 runs to 13 residues. V was cut by 0 bases and J by 5 bases, with 8 bases left in between. Germline loops: CDR1 DFQATT, CDR2 SNEGSKA (reference sequence). CDR3 sequence: CSARDFVDQPQHF. As DNA, the CDR3 is TGCAGTGCTAGAGATTTTGTGGATCAGCCCCAGCATTTT.

The chain recombines TRBV11-1 with TRBJ1-1, with 12 bases aligning to TRBD1. CDR1 is SGHAT and CDR2 is FQDESV in the germline V gene (reference sequence). The CDR3 extends over 15 amino acids. After removal of 4 bases from V and 11 bases from J, the junction contained 11 bases not matched to a gene. CDR3 protein: CASSSTPGQGAKAFF. For the CDR3, the DNA is TGTGCCAGCAGCTCAACACCGGGACAGGGGGCAAAGGCTTTCTTT.

This clonotype was counted at least ten times. This rearrangement joins TRBV7-9 to TRBJ2-7, with D perhaps TRBD1 (6 bases). This CDR3 spans 16 amino acids. Germline CDR1 reads SEHNR; CDR2 reads FQNEAQ (reference sequence). Between the trimmed V and J ends, which lost 2 bases and 2 bases, there was a span of 16 bases. CDR3 bases: TGTGCCAGCAGCTTATGGGTCAGGGGCCTCCCCTACGAGCAGTACTTC. Amino acids: CASSLWVRGLPYEQYF.

The rearrangement uses TRBV7-3 and TRBJ2-2; D is ambiguous. Deletions cut 5 bases from V and 6 bases from J, with 13 bases between. CDR3 size: 14 residues. Per germline, CDR1 SGHTA and CDR2 FQGTGA. This chain's CDR3 is CASSQQSPAGELFF. The CDR3 bases are TGTGCCAGCAGCCAACAGTCCCCTGCCGGGGAGCTGTTTTTT. The entire variable domain, with the rest obtained from reference TRBV7-3 and TRBJ2-2, is as follows: GAGVSQTPSNKVTEKGKYVELRCDPISGHTALYWYRQSLGQGPEFLIYFQGTGAADDSGLPNDRFFAVRPEGSVSTLKIQRTERGDSAVYLCASSQQSPAGELFFGEGSRLTVL.